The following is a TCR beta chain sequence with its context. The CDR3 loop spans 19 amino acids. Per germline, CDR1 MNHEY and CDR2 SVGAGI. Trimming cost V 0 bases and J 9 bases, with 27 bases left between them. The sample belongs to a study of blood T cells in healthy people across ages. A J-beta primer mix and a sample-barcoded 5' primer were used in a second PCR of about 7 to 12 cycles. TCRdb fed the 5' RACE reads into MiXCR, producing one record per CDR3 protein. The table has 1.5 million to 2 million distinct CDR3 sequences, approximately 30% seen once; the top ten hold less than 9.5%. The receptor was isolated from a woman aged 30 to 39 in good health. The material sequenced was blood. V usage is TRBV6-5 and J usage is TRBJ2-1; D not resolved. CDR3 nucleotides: TGTGCCAGCAGTTACTCGAATCGTGGCGCCGGATCGAGCCGGATTGAGCAGTTCTTC. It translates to CASSYSNRGAGSSRIEQFF.